Presented here are 18 T cell receptor beta chains from one specimen sequenced in a study of T cells in Graves' hyperthyroidism and ophthalmopathy (dated by TCRdb to between 2018 and 2021). Libraries were constructed by multiplex PCR. TCRdb names Illumina HiSeq 2000 as the instrument used. The TCR beta CDR3 regions were amplified from the RNA transcripts. A first-round RT-PCR of the TCR CDR3 used the HTBI primer set with the Qiagen OneStep RT-PCR kit. TCRdb trimmed the raw reads at Q25, called clones with MiXCR and kept productive beta chains. Identical CDR3 proteins give one entry, which carries the most common genes and DNA. A total of about 280,000 distinct CDR3 sequences appear in this sample, about 25% of them only once. The leading ten clones occupy over 25% of the sample. Sequences were obtained from blood. Source of these receptors: a man aged 35-49 years with Graves' hyperthyroidism that later progressed to Graves' ophthalmopathy.

The genes are TRBV7-9 and TRBJ2-7, with D unclear. This CDR3 has 12 amino acids. V was pared by 1 base and J by 3 bases, with 4 bases between. Germline values: CDR1 SEHNR, CDR2 FQNEAQ (reference sequence). CDR3 in amino acids: CASSLERYEQYF. The CDR3 bases are TGTGCCAGCAGCTTAGAACGCTACGAGCAGTACTTC.

This clonotype was counted at least ten times. Compared with germline, one end of the junction differs, possibly owing to a read error. This sequence joins TRBV6-1 and TRBJ2-7; no reliable D call. The CDR3 totals 13 residues. Germline V gives CDR1 MNHNS, CDR2 SASEGT. Here the CDR3 reads CASSDTRSLERYF. The CDR3, as DNA: TGTGCCAGCAGTGACACCCGGTCCCTCGAGCGGTACTTC.

This clonotype occurred many times. The chain has TRBV19 and TRBJ1-2, with D uncertain. Germline V gene sequence: CDR1 LNHDA, CDR2 SQIVND (reference sequence). Trimming left V 9 bases short and J 3 bases short, with 5 bases between. This CDR3 has 10 amino acids. CDR3 sequence (DNA): TGTGCCAGCGGGGACTATGGCTACACCTTC. Translation: CASGDYGYTF.

This clonotype appeared many times. The chain joins TRBV7-9 to TRBJ2-5; D perhaps matches TRBD1 (6 bases). Trimming took off 10 bases at V and 2 bases at J, with 11 bases between the two ends. This CDR3 has 12 residues. In germline, CDR1 is SEHNR, CDR2 FQNEAQ (reference sequence). Here the CDR3 DNA reads TGTGCCATCGGGACATCGCAAGAGACCCAGTACTTC. This codes for CAIGTSQETQYF.

In its sample, this clonotype was seen many times. A junction boundary mismatches the germline segment, possibly from a read error. V gene TRBV24-1 combines with J gene TRBJ2-2, with a weak D call TRBD1 (5 bases). In germline, CDR1 is KGHDR, CDR2 SFDVKD. This CDR3 has 13 amino acids. The DNA of the CDR3 is TGTGCCACCCGTGACAGAGACACCGGGGAGCTGTTTTTT. Residues: CATRDRDTGELFF.

The J gene is TRBJ1-4, the V gene TRBV18, with TRBD1 matching over 9 bases. The CDR3 covers 14 residues. Germline V gene sequence: CDR1 KGHSH, CDR2 LQKENI. V lost 3 bases, J lost 8 bases, and 4 bases stayed unmatched. CDR3 nucleotides: TGTGCCAGCTCACCGGGACAGGGCGGAGAAAAACTGTTTTTT. It yields the protein CASSPGQGGEKLFF.

This clonotype occurred many times. V usage is TRBV5-1 and J usage is TRBJ1-5; 8 bases match TRBD1. CDR3 length: 15 amino acids. V shed 4 bases and J 2 bases; nucleotides not matched to a gene: 5. CDR1 is SGHRS and CDR2 is YFSETQ in the germline V gene. The CDR3 DNA sequence: TGCGCCAGCAGCCAGACGACAGGGGGCAATCAGCCCCAGCATTTT. It yields the protein CASSQTTGGNQPQHF.

This clonotype was picked up many times. This chain connects TRBV20-1 to TRBJ2-7; 11 bases line up with TRBD2. Germline V gives CDR1 DFQATT, CDR2 SNEGSKA (reference sequence). The CDR3 extends over 15 amino acids. Trimming at V came to 2 bases and at J to 2 bases, leaving 5 bases not matched to a gene. CDR3 sequence: CSARLRLAGPYEQYF. The CDR3 DNA sequence: TGCAGTGCTAGACTCAGACTAGCGGGACCCTACGAGCAGTACTTC.

This clonotype showed up many times. The chain has TRBV11-2 and TRBJ1-5; 7 bases agree with TRBD1. J was trimmed by 7 bases and V by 4 bases; bases with no gene match: 4. CDR1 and CDR2 (germline): SGHAT, FQNNGV. This CDR3 has 13 amino acids. CDR3 coding DNA: TGTGCCAGCAGCTCGTCACAGGGGCAGCCCCAGCATTTT. This sequence encodes CASSSSQGQPQHF.

This clonotype came up many times. The V and J genes are TRBV12-3 or TRBV12-4 and TRBJ1-1; no clear D gene. This CDR3 is 12 amino acids long. Trimming removed 6 bases from V and 11 bases from J, with 16 bases in between. CDR3 bases: TGTGCCAGCAGCATACCTGGAGGTCGGGCTTTCTTT. Translating gives CASSIPGGRAFF.

There are many counts of this clonotype. This chain uses TRBV11-1 with TRBJ2-5, with D perhaps matching TRBD2 (6 bases). Germline CDR1 reads SGHAT; CDR2 reads FQDESV (reference sequence). V shed 3 bases and J shed 4 bases, with 12 bases lying between them. This CDR3 is 14 amino acids long. CDR3 bases: TGTGCCAGCAGCTTGAACGCGGGAAGAGAGACCCAGTACTTC. Translating it yields CASSLNAGRETQYF.

This clonotype has a count of ten or more. The chain employs TRBV19 and TRBJ2-7, with no clear D. Germline CDR1 and CDR2: LNHDA and SQIVND (reference sequence). The CDR3 loop spans 15 amino acids. The ends were cut back, 2 bases at V and 6 bases at J, with 17 bases in the middle. CDR3 DNA: TGTGCCAGTAGTATAACCCAACTCTCCAGGAGCGAGCAGTACTTC. Its protein product is CASSITQLSRSEQYF.

In its sample, this clonotype was seen many times. The chain links TRBV27 to TRBJ1-2; D is ambiguous. V lost 3 bases and J 8 bases, leaving 4 bases between the germline ends. CDR1 and CDR2 (germline): MNHEY, SMNVEV (reference sequence). This CDR3 is built from 10 residues. As DNA, the CDR3 is TGTGCCAGCAGTTTCAGGGGCTACACCTTC. Amino acid sequence: CASSFRGYTF.

This rearrangement joins TRBV20-1 to TRBJ2-7; D gene ambiguous. This CDR3 is built from 13 residues. V was pared by 4 bases and J by 3 bases, with 13 bases between. The germline V gene has CDR1 DFQATT and CDR2 SNEGSKA (reference sequence). DNA of the CDR3: TGCAGTGCTAACGTACCAGACTTCTACGAGCAGTACTTC. Its protein is CSANVPDFYEQYF.

This clonotype occurred many times. The rearrangement uses TRBV11-3 and TRBJ1-1; D gene uncertain. Germline V CDR1 and CDR2: SGHNT, YENEEA. V was trimmed by 4 bases and J by 0 bases, leaving 9 bases between them. The CDR3 runs 14 residues. CDR3 region: CASSSVRVNTEAFF. In DNA form, the CDR3 reads TGTGCCAGCAGCTCCGTTCGGGTGAACACTGAAGCTTTCTTT.

This clonotype was observed at least ten times. The CDR3 DNA reads as TGTGCCTGGAGTGTGGTTTTGGGCTGGGAAGCTTTCTTT. Protein sequence: CAWSVVLGWEAFF. The chain has TRBV30 and TRBJ1-1; no clear D gene. Looked up from germline, CDR1 is GTSNPN and CDR2 is SVGIG (reference sequence). This CDR3 is 13 amino acids long. V was trimmed by 0 bases and J by 8 bases, leaving 13 bases between them.

This clonotype was observed many times. The CDR3 loop reads CASSSLGWGQGNYEQYF. The CDR3, as DNA: TGTGCCAGCAGTTCCCTGGGGTGGGGACAGGGCAATTACGAGCAGTACTTC. The rearrangement uses TRBV28 and TRBJ2-7; TRBD1 aligns across 9 bases. V shed 4 bases and J 4 bases; nucleotides not matched to a gene: 14. This CDR3 has 17 residues. The germline CDR1 and CDR2 sequences are MDHEN and SYDVKM.

This clonotype showed up many times. The V call is TRBV24-1, the J call TRBJ2-7; 9 bases agree with TRBD2. Germline V gene sequence: CDR1 KGHDR, CDR2 SFDVKD. V lost 9 bases and J lost 6; bases outside the gene matches: 20. The CDR3 spans 17 residues. For the CDR3, the DNA is TGTGCCACCTCCGGGGCGACCGGGACTAGCCCTTTTTCCGAGCAGTACTTC. As protein: CATSGATGTSPFSEQYF.